These 23 T cell receptor beta chains were all obtained from the same sample, sequenced in a study of T cells after yellow fever vaccination. TCRdb reanalysed the 5' RACE reads using MiXCR and keeps one entry per CDR3 protein. The table records hundreds of thousands of distinct CDR3 sequences, 12% of them present only once. The sample here was PBMCs, taken on the day of the yellow fever booster vaccination. The source is a young man who received the YFV17D yellow fever vaccine.

This sequence joins TRBV4-2 and TRBJ2-3; D is unclear. The length of the CDR3 is 18 residues. The germline V gene has CDR1 LGHNA and CDR2 YNFKEQ. Trimming took off 4 bases at V and 3 bases at J, with 23 bases between the two ends. In nucleotides, the CDR3 is TGTGCCAGCAGCCCCCGGCAGGCCACCATGGAAGGGACAGATACGCAGTATTTT. It codes for CASSPRQATMEGTDTQYF.

V gene TRBV7-2 combines with J gene TRBJ2-7; D possibly corresponds to TRBD2 (7 bases). The CDR3 is made up of 14 amino acids. The V gene lost 2 bases and the J gene lost 5 bases, with 13 bases spanning the gap. Germline CDR1 is SGHTA and CDR2 is FQGNSA. The CDR3 region is CASSLTGTNHEQYF. Written as DNA, the CDR3 is TGTGCCAGCAGCTTAACAGGGACTAATCACGAGCAGTACTTC.

There are a few counts of this clonotype. The V and J genes are TRBV30 and TRBJ2-3; D possibly corresponds to TRBD1 (6 bases). V dropped 2 bases and J dropped 1 base, with 13 bases sitting between them. The CDR3 loop spans 15 amino acids. Germline CDR1 and CDR2: GTSNPN and SVGIG (reference sequence). The CDR3 sequence: CAWSSGNRGTDTQYF. CDR3 sequence (DNA): TGTGCCTGGAGTTCGGGGAACAGGGGCACAGATACGCAGTATTTT.

This clonotype has a handful of counts. The V call is TRBV29-1, the J call TRBJ1-1; the D is unclear. The CDR3 contains 13 residues. V was pared by 3 bases and J by 1 base, with 9 bases between. The germline gives CDR1 SQVTM, CDR2 ANQGSEA. CDR3: CSVDGLTNTEAFF. CDR3 nucleotide sequence: TGCAGCGTTGATGGACTTACGAACACTGAAGCTTTCTTT.

The chain combines TRBV20-1 with TRBJ1-3; D is ambiguous. V lost 6 bases, J lost 2 bases, and 17 bases lay in between. From germline, CDR1 is DFQATT and CDR2 SNEGSKA (reference sequence). This CDR3 is built from 15 residues. CDR3 in DNA: TGCAGTGCCATAAGACGAAGGGCCGCTGGAAACACCATATATTTT. Translated, it gives CSAIRRRAAGNTIYF.

This clonotype has more than one count but fewer than ten. The J gene is TRBJ2-1, the V gene TRBV11-2; possible D gene TRBD1, 5 bases. Looked up from germline, CDR1 is SGHAT and CDR2 is FQNNGV. The CDR3 totals 16 residues. V shed 2 bases and J shed 4 bases, with 15 bases lying between them. The CDR3 protein is CASSLISSTVYNEQFF. In nucleotides, the CDR3 is TGTGCCAGCAGCTTAATTAGTTCGACAGTATACAATGAGCAGTTCTTC.

The CDR3 is CASSDTSGPDYEQYF. Written as DNA, the CDR3 is TGTGCCAGTAGTGACACTAGCGGACCTGACTACGAGCAGTACTTC. The rearrangement uses TRBV19 and TRBJ2-7; 8 bases are a match to TRBD2. Trimming removed 5 bases from V and 3 bases from J; junction bases left unmatched: 9. This CDR3 is built from 15 residues. Per the germline V gene, CDR1 is LNHDA and CDR2 is SQIVND (reference sequence).

This clonotype was seen only a few times. The chain links TRBV5-1 to TRBJ2-5; D call uncertain. The CDR3 consists of 14 residues. The V end was cut by 3 bases, the J end by 5 bases, with 14 bases between. Germline loops: CDR1 SGHRS, CDR2 YFSETQ. CDR3 DNA: TGCGCCAGCAGCTCCGGAAGCGTAGGGGAGACCCAGTACTTC. Its translation is CASSSGSVGETQYF.

The chain joins TRBV30 to TRBJ2-6; D call uncertain. V shed 5 bases and J shed 4 bases, with 6 bases lying between them. The CDR3 has 12 residues. Per the germline V gene, CDR1 is GTSNPN and CDR2 is SVGIG (reference sequence). The chain's CDR3 is CAWAGGANVLTF. The CDR3 region has the DNA TGTGCCTGGGCCGGAGGGGCCAACGTCCTGACTTTC.

This clonotype turned up a few times. The J gene is TRBJ2-7, the V gene TRBV29-1; TRBD1 agrees at 11 bases. The junction had 11 bases not matched to a gene; V was cut back by 4 bases and J by 6 bases. The germline gives CDR1 SQVTM, CDR2 ANQGSEA. There are 15 residues in the CDR3. The CDR3 DNA sequence: TGCAGCGTTGTTGGCCTCCGGGACAGGGGGGGCGAGCAGTACTTC. Its protein product is CSVVGLRDRGGEQYF.

The chain uses TRBV5-1 and TRBJ2-1; 8 nucleotides agree with TRBD2. Germline CDR1 is SGHRS and CDR2 is YFSETQ. J lost 6 bases, V lost 3 bases, and 11 bases had no gene match. The CDR3 totals 16 residues. The CDR3 loop is CASSSLAGLGANEQFF. In nucleotides, the CDR3 is TGCGCCAGCAGCTCTCTAGCGGGCTTAGGGGCCAATGAGCAGTTCTTC.

This clonotype was found a few times. V is TRBV3-1 and J is TRBJ2-7, with 7 bases lining up with TRBD1. Germline-derived CDR1 and CDR2 are LGHDT and YNNKEL (reference sequence). This CDR3 is 17 amino acids long. Unmatched junction bases numbered 11, after V lost 0 bases and J lost 3 bases. The CDR3 sequence: CASSQDPAGTAFYEQYF. The CDR3 coding sequence is TGTGCCAGCAGCCAAGACCCAGCCGGGACAGCTTTCTACGAGCAGTACTTC.

This clonotype was observed a few times. This chain links TRBV7-9 with TRBJ2-3; D not resolved. V dropped 6 bases and J dropped 2 bases, with 6 bases sitting between them. The germline CDR1 and CDR2 sequences are SEHNR and FQNEAQ (reference sequence). This CDR3 comprises 12 residues. CDR3 loop: CASRWYTDTQYF. CDR3 bases: TGTGCCAGCAGATGGTACACAGATACGCAGTATTTT.

The CDR3 bases are TGCGCCAGCAGTGACCGGGCCAGCAATCAGCCCCAGCATTTT. Encoded protein: CASSDRASNQPQHF. The V call is TRBV10-2, the J call TRBJ1-5; no clear D gene. The V gene's germline CDR1 is WSHSY and CDR2 SAAADI. CDR3 length: 14 amino acids. The V gene lost 3 bases and the J gene lost 1 base, with 7 bases spanning the gap.

This chain links TRBV11-2 with TRBJ2-7; 8 nucleotides line up with TRBD1. Germline trimming cut 5 bases from V and 6 bases from J; bases unmatched to any gene: 9. This CDR3 has 14 amino acids. Germline CDR1 SGHAT, CDR2 FQNNGV. CDR3 sequence (DNA): TGTGCCAGCAGCATCGGACAGGGCTGGTTCGAGCAGTACTTC. Protein product: CASSIGQGWFEQYF. The complete variable domain, with remaining parts taken from reference TRBV11-2 and TRBJ2-7, reads EAGVAQSPRYKIIEKRQSVAFWCNPISGHATLYWYQQILGQGPKLLIQFQNNGVVDDSQLPKDRFSAERLKGVDSTLKIQPAKLEDSAVYLCASSIGQGWFEQYFGPGTRLTVT.

The chain combines TRBV19 with TRBJ2-1, with D possibly being TRBD1 (6 bases). The length of the CDR3 is 16 residues. V gave up 6 bases and J gave up 7 bases, with 22 bases separating them. The V gene's germline CDR1 is LNHDA and CDR2 SQIVND (reference sequence). CDR3 amino acids: CASSSLGAHSSNEQFF. Written as DNA, the CDR3 is TGTGCCAGTAGCTCCCTGGGGGCCCATTCGAGTAATGAGCAGTTCTTC.

The V call is TRBV18, the J call TRBJ2-3; no clear D. Per germline, CDR1 KGHSH and CDR2 LQKENI. Deletions cut 2 bases from V and 6 bases from J, with 12 bases between. The CDR3 covers 14 residues. CDR3 sequence: CASSPERNGDTQYF. In DNA, the CDR3 is TGTGCCAGCTCACCAGAGAGGAACGGGGATACGCAGTATTTT. Using reference TRBV18 and TRBJ2-3 for the parts outside the CDR3, the full variable domain is NAGVMQNPRHLVRRRGQEARLRCSPMKGHSHVYWYRQLPEEGLKFMVYLQKENIIDESGMPKERFSAEFPKEGPSILRIQQVVRGDSAAYFCASSPERNGDTQYFGPGTRLTVL.

This clonotype was observed a handful of times. The chain joins TRBV5-1 to TRBJ2-5; D may match TRBD1 or TRBD2 (5 bases each). This CDR3 contains 15 residues. Trimming cost V 1 base and J 1 base, with 11 bases left between them. Germline CDR1 SGHRS, CDR2 YFSETQ. CDR3 region: CASSLWGGSQETQYF. CDR3 DNA sequence: TGCGCCAGCAGCTTGTGGGGCGGGTCCCAAGAGACCCAGTACTTC.

This rearrangement joins TRBV5-1 to TRBJ2-5; the D gene is possibly TRBD1 (5 bases). Per the germline V gene, CDR1 is SGHRS and CDR2 is YFSETQ. This CDR3 has 14 amino acids. Trimming stripped 1 base from V and 7 bases from J, with 14 bases between. The CDR3 bases are TGCGCCAGCAGCTTGATGGGAACAACAGGGACCCAGTACTTC. Translated, it gives CASSLMGTTGTQYF.

This clonotype appeared a few times. The chain combines TRBV7-2 with TRBJ2-7; D is perhaps TRBD1 or TRBD2 (5 bases each). CDR3 length: 15 amino acids. Per germline, CDR1 SGHTA and CDR2 FQGNSA. V lost 1 base and J lost 2, with 12 bases in between. In DNA form, the CDR3 reads TGTGCCAGCAGCTTAGTGGGGGACGGTACCTACGAGCAGTACTTC. It codes for CASSLVGDGTYEQYF. Supplemented by reference TRBV7-2 and TRBJ2-7, the full variable domain reads GAGVSQSPSNKVTEKGKDVELRCDPISGHTALYWYRQSLGQGLEFLIYFQGNSAPDKSGLPSDRFSAERTGGSVSTLTIQRTQQEDSAVYLCASSLVGDGTYEQYFGPGTRLTVT.

This chain links TRBV20-1 with TRBJ2-7; tentatively, D is TRBD1 or TRBD2 (6 bases each). Germline V gene sequence: CDR1 DFQATT, CDR2 SNEGSKA (reference sequence). The CDR3 is 11 amino acids. Trimming took 7 bases from V and 3 from J, leaving 10 bases between them. The CDR3 region has the DNA TGCAGTGGACAGGACTACTACGAGCAGTACTTC. It yields the protein CSGQDYYEQYF.

This clonotype showed up many times. The chain joins TRBV12-3 or TRBV12-4 to TRBJ2-5, with 10 bases identical to TRBD1. V shed 1 base and J 1 base; nucleotides not matched to a gene: 0. The length of the CDR3 is 15 residues. The CDR3 protein is CASSLGTGGQETQYF. In DNA form, the CDR3 reads TGTGCCAGCAGTTTAGGGACAGGGGGCCAAGAGACCCAGTACTTC.

The chain joins TRBV6-5 to TRBJ2-5; the D call may be TRBD1 or TRBD2 (5 bases each). CDR1 and CDR2 from the germline V gene are MNHEY and SVGAGI. V was shortened by 0 bases and J by 1 base, with 9 bases between the two germline ends. The CDR3 is 15 residues long. CDR3 bases: TGTGCCAGCAGTTACTCGATCGGGGCCCAAGAGACCCAGTACTTC. Translation gives CASSYSIGAQETQYF.